A single sample gave rise to the 13 T cell receptor beta chains below, sequenced in a study of spatial heterogeneity in lung cancer. The time point denotes: sample taken at primary tumor resection. From tumor, nontumor lung or frozen PBMC, whole RNA was taken unsorted for sequencing. MiXCR, applied by TCRdb to the 5' RACE reads, yields one record per CDR3 protein. The table includes tens of thousands of distinct CDR3 sequences, approximately 12% detected once. This material consisted of PBMCs, taken at surgery. These receptors were collected from a male donor with early-stage non-small cell lung cancer.

This clonotype was counted between two and nine times. The chain employs TRBV6-6 and TRBJ2-3; 10 bases agree with TRBD1. Germline loops: CDR1 MNHNY, CDR2 SVGAGI (reference sequence). Trimming took 2 bases from V and 6 from J; bases not matched to a gene: 5. The CDR3 contains 15 residues. For the CDR3, the DNA is TGTGCCAGCAGTTACGAGACAGGGGGCAGGGATACGCAGTATTTT. Translated, it gives CASSYETGGRDTQYF.

This clonotype has a handful of counts. The gene calls are TRBV20-1 and TRBJ1-4; maybe TRBD1 (5 bases). The CDR3 is 15 residues long. Per germline, CDR1 DFQATT and CDR2 SNEGSKA (reference sequence). V shed 6 bases and J shed 0 bases, with 14 bases lying between them. The CDR3: CSAVDRPSTNEKLFF. As DNA, the CDR3 is TGCAGTGCCGTAGACAGACCATCAACTAATGAAAAACTGTTTTTT.

The chain links TRBV5-1 to TRBJ2-5, with a possible D match to TRBD2 (6 bases). The V gene lost 6 bases and the J gene lost 1 base, with 13 bases spanning the gap. The CDR3 has 14 amino acids. CDR1 is SGHRS and CDR2 is YFSETQ in the germline V gene. The chain's CDR3 is CASNFAGLQETQYF. The DNA for the CDR3 is TGCGCCAGCAACTTCGCGGGACTCCAAGAGACCCAGTACTTC. The variable domain in full, completed from reference TRBV5-1 and TRBJ2-5, reads KAGVTQTPRYLIKTRGQQVTLSCSPISGHRSVSWYQQTPGQGLQFLFEYFSETQRNKGNFPGRFSGRQFSNSRSEMNVSTLELGDSALYLCASNFAGLQETQYFGPGTRLLVL.

The V call is TRBV7-6, the J call TRBJ2-5; 8 bases align to TRBD2. Germline V lookup: CDR1 SGHVS, CDR2 FNYEAQ. After removal of 5 bases from V and 5 bases from J, the junction contained 13 bases not matched to a gene. This CDR3 has 16 residues. The CDR3 DNA reads TGTGCCAGCAGCCTAAATAGCGGGGAGATTGGGGAGACCCAGTACTTC. Translated, it gives CASSLNSGEIGETQYF.

The chain has TRBV12-3 or TRBV12-4 and TRBJ2-7; D might be TRBD2 (6 bases). Trimming cost V 5 bases and J 5 bases, with 16 bases left between them. The length of the CDR3 is 14 residues. CDR3: CASSRLVGRDEQYF. CDR3 DNA: TGTGCCAGCAGTCGACTAGTAGGTCGGGACGAGCAGTACTTC.

CDR3 DNA: TGCGCCAGCAGCTTCGGGGAGGGGGAGACCCAGTACTTC. Its protein product is CASSFGEGETQYF. V usage is TRBV5-1 and J usage is TRBJ2-5; TRBD2 matches 7 bases. The CDR3 has 13 amino acids. In germline, CDR1 is SGHRS, CDR2 YFSETQ. V was clipped by 2 bases and J by 5 bases; unmatched bases: 3.

The V gene is TRBV5-1, the J gene TRBJ1-2; 10 nucleotides match TRBD1. Per the germline V gene, CDR1 is SGHRS and CDR2 is YFSETQ. The CDR3 is 15 amino acids. V gave up 0 bases and J gave up 7 bases; unmatched junction bases: 6. CDR3: CASSLEGQGFSGYTF. Written as DNA, the CDR3 is TGCGCCAGCAGCTTGGAGGGACAGGGGTTCTCTGGCTACACCTTC.

The chain has TRBV29-1 and TRBJ1-2; TRBD1 aligns across 9 bases. CDR3 length equals 13 residues. Germline CDR1 is SQVTM and CDR2 is ANQGSEA. V gave up 5 bases and J gave up 4 bases; unmatched junction bases: 5. The CDR3 loop is CSVRQGEGYGYTF. The CDR3 DNA reads TGCAGCGTTCGACAGGGGGAAGGCTATGGCTACACCTTC.

This clonotype was counted only a few times. This sequence joins TRBV24-1 and TRBJ2-7; no reliable D call. In germline, CDR1 is KGHDR, CDR2 SFDVKD. The CDR3 contains 14 residues. The V and J ends lost 4 bases and 0 bases respectively, with 9 bases between them. The CDR3 sequence: CATSDPGSSYEQYF. CDR3 sequence (DNA): TGTGCCACCAGTGACCCCGGAAGCTCCTACGAGCAGTACTTC.

This clonotype came up a few times. The chain carries TRBV20-1 and TRBJ1-2; D is unclear. The CDR3 totals 8 residues. The germline gives CDR1 DFQATT, CDR2 SNEGSKA (reference sequence). The CDR3 loop is CRSGGYTF. The DNA for the CDR3 is TGCAGATCCGGCGGCTACACCTTC.

In nucleotides, the CDR3 is TGTGCCAGCAGTGCCGGGACTAGCGAAAACATTCAGTACTTC. Its translation: CASSAGTSENIQYF. The chain carries TRBV6-1 and TRBJ2-4, with 10 positions matching TRBD2. Trimming at V came to 4 bases and at J to 5 bases, leaving 2 bases not matched to a gene. This CDR3 is built from 14 residues. From germline, CDR1 is MNHNS and CDR2 SASEGT.

This clonotype was observed a few times. The rearrangement joins TRBV4-1 to TRBJ1-6, with no clear D. The germline gives CDR1 MGHRA, CDR2 YSYEKL. The V gene lost 0 bases and the J gene lost 7 bases, with 10 bases spanning the gap. The CDR3 is 15 amino acids. CDR3 protein: CASSQDGTSNSPLHF. The CDR3 DNA sequence: TGCGCCAGCAGCCAAGATGGTACCTCAAATTCACCCCTCCACTTT.

The rearrangement links TRBV24-1 to TRBJ2-1; 7 bases match TRBD2. The CDR3 has 14 amino acids. Germline V lookup: CDR1 KGHDR, CDR2 SFDVKD. J lost 9 bases, V lost 5 bases, and 9 bases had no gene match. In DNA, the CDR3 is TGTGCCACCAGTGGGGAGGGGTGGTATAGTGAGCAGTTCTTC. This translates into CATSGEGWYSEQFF.